This entry features one T cell receptor beta chain sequence. Each TCR library used roughly 510 ng of total RNA and a linear amplification protocol. TCRdb re-derived calls from the reads in MiXCR, one entry per CDR3 protein. The table shows about 180,000 distinct CDR3 sequences, with 65% to 80% occurring only once. This entry comes from a study of healthy donors' naive CD4 and CD8 T cells. V was cut by 5 bases and J by 2 bases, with 1 base left in between. Germline lookup yields CDR1 MNHEY and CDR2 SVGAGI. The CDR3 has 11 residues. The receptor was derived from a pool of human donors in good health; the sample pools cells from several healthy donors. Sequencing used naive CD4+ and CD8+ T cells sorted from blood, pooled from several donors. The chain recombines TRBV6-5 with TRBJ2-1, with no clear D. Here the CDR3 reads CASSAYNEQFF. In DNA, the CDR3 is TGTGCCAGCAGTGCCTACAATGAGCAGTTCTTC.